This entry lists 17 T cell receptor beta chains sequenced from one sample in a study of blood T cells in healthy people across ages. PCR was performed a second time for about 7 to 11 cycles using a sample-barcoded 5' primer and a J-beta primer mix. TCRdb processed the 5' RACE reads anew with MiXCR; each CDR3 protein has one entry. The data hold 600,000 to 800,000 distinct CDR3 sequences, with roughly 21% observed a single time. Sequences were obtained from blood. Source of these receptors: a man in his 70s in good health.

In its sample, this clonotype was seen once. One end of the junction does not line up with germline, which may come from a read error. The chain couples TRBV20-1 to TRBJ2-3, with 12 bases lining up with TRBD1. The CDR3 runs 14 residues. Germline assignment: CDR1 DFQATT and CDR2 SNEGSKA (reference sequence). The CDR3 is CSAQGQGATGTQYF. As DNA, the CDR3 is TGCAGTGCCCAGGGACAGGGGGCAACAGGTACGCAGTATTTT.

The chain employs TRBV4-1 and TRBJ2-2; no definite D call. The CDR3 length is 15 residues. CDR1 and CDR2 from the germline V gene are MGHRA and YSYEKL. Trimming took off 0 bases at V and 1 base at J, with 6 bases between the two ends. CDR3 sequence reads: CASSQESGNTGELFF. The DNA for the CDR3 is TGCGCCAGCAGCCAAGAGTCCGGGAACACCGGGGAGCTGTTTTTT.

The V and J genes are TRBV5-8 and TRBJ2-2; D ambiguous. Germline V gene lookup returns CDR1 SGHTS and CDR2 YDEGEE. Trimming took off 7 bases at V and 2 bases at J, with 9 bases between the two ends. This CDR3 has 13 residues. CDR3 in amino acids: CASDLYNTGELFF. Here the CDR3 DNA reads TGTGCCAGCGACCTATACAACACCGGGGAGCTGTTTTTT.

This clonotype showed up just a few times. The chain couples TRBV7-9 to TRBJ2-7; 7 bases match TRBD1. Germline CDR1 SEHNR, CDR2 FQNEAQ (reference sequence). CDR3 size: 13 residues. The J segment lost 5 bases and the V segment lost 6 bases, leaving 7 bases of the junction unmatched. The chain's CDR3 is CASRTGLVDEQYF. The CDR3 DNA sequence: TGTGCCAGCAGGACAGGGCTTGTCGACGAGCAGTACTTC.

The rearrangement links TRBV10-3 to TRBJ2-5; either TRBD1 or TRBD2 may supply D (5 bases each). Germline V gene lookup returns CDR1 ENHRY and CDR2 SYGVKD. The CDR3 totals 13 residues. V was shortened by 5 bases and J by 5 bases, with 12 bases between the two germline ends. CDR3 amino acids: CAISTSREETQYF. In DNA form, the CDR3 reads TGTGCCATCAGTACTTCCAGGGAGGAGACCCAGTACTTC.

This clonotype has just a few counts. The gene calls are TRBV25-1 and TRBJ1-2; 7 bases are shared with TRBD1. Germline V gene data show CDR1 as MGHDK and CDR2 as SYGVNS. The V segment lost 7 bases and the J segment 4 bases; nucleotides outside the gene matches: 9. CDR3 length: 14 residues. In nucleotides, the CDR3 is TGTGCCAGCACCCCCAGGGGGACAACCTATGGCTACACCTTC. This gives the protein CASTPRGTTYGYTF.

The chain is built from TRBV5-1 and TRBJ2-7; possibly TRBD1 for D (6 bases). Trimming removed 4 bases at V and 5 bases at J, with 16 bases between. The CDR3 has 14 amino acids. In germline, CDR1 is SGHRS, CDR2 YFSETQ. CDR3 loop: CASSRTTGSHEQYF. Written as DNA, the CDR3 is TGCGCCAGCAGCCGTACAACAGGGTCCCACGAGCAGTACTTC.

This clonotype was seen a handful of times. This sequence joins TRBV27 and TRBJ2-2; D not resolved. Per germline, CDR1 MNHEY and CDR2 SMNVEV (reference sequence). Trimming left V 5 bases short and J 1 base short, with 8 bases between. The CDR3 runs to 14 residues. CDR3 nucleotides: TGTGCCAGCAGTAACCACAGGAACACCGGGGAGCTGTTTTTT. Translation: CASSNHRNTGELFF.

This clonotype was picked up many times. The chain links TRBV12-3 or TRBV12-4 to TRBJ1-1; D not resolved. This CDR3 comprises 12 residues. V dropped 4 bases and J dropped 3 bases, with 6 bases sitting between them. The DNA of the CDR3 is TGTGCCAGCAGTTCCCTTCACACTGAAGCTTTCTTT. It is translated as CASSSLHTEAFF.

This chain uses TRBV9 with TRBJ2-5, with 7 bases matching TRBD1. The trim removed 4 bases at V and 1 base at J, leaving 4 bases unmatched. This CDR3 is built from 14 residues. CDR1 is SGDLS, CDR2 YYNGEE, per germline. The CDR3 reads CASSMGQTQETQYF. DNA for the CDR3: TGTGCCAGCAGCATGGGACAGACCCAAGAGACCCAGTACTTC. Full variable domain (outside the CDR3, taken from reference TRBV9 and TRBJ2-5): DSGVTQTPKHLITATGQRVTLRCSPRSGDLSVYWYQQSLDQGLQFLIQYYNGEERAKGNILERFSAQQFPDLHSELNLSSLELGDSALYFCASSMGQTQETQYFGPGTRLLVL.

This clonotype was detected only a few times. This chain connects TRBV6-5 to TRBJ2-1; perhaps TRBD1 as D (5 bases). This CDR3 is built from 16 residues. CDR1 MNHEY and CDR2 SVGAGI come from the germline V gene. The V end lost 2 bases, the J end lost 4 bases, and 15 bases lay between the germline ends. The CDR3 region is CASSYDPPDSYNEQFF. CDR3 in DNA: TGTGCCAGCAGTTACGACCCGCCTGACAGTTACAATGAGCAGTTCTTC.

The rearrangement uses TRBV28 and TRBJ2-1; possible D gene TRBD2, 6 bases. The better agreement between TRBJ2-7 and the DNA end casts doubt on the J call. Germline V lookup: CDR1 MDHEN, CDR2 SYDVKM. This CDR3 spans 13 amino acids. In DNA form, the CDR3 reads TGTGCCGCAACCCGGGACTCCACATACGAGCAGTACTTC. It is translated as CAATRDSTYEQYF.

The gene calls are TRBV3-1 and TRBJ2-5; D is undetermined. TRBJ2-1 explains the end of the DNA better; the J call may be wrong. The CDR3 spans 12 residues. Germline lookup yields CDR1 LGHDT and CDR2 YNNKEL (reference sequence). CDR3 loop: CASSYAGSEQFF. For the CDR3, the DNA is TGTGCCAGCAGCTACGCTGGGTCTGAGCAGTTCTTC.

This clonotype was picked up a small number of times. The chain recombines TRBV6-6 with TRBJ2-1, with TRBD2 as a possible D gene (5 bases). Gene TRBJ2-5 matches the end of the DNA better, so the J call may be wrong. CDR3 length: 15 amino acids. The germline CDR1 and CDR2 sequences are MNHNY and SVGAGI (reference sequence). CDR3 protein: CASSYSGEGQETQYF. As DNA, the CDR3 is TGTGCCAGCAGTTACTCAGGAGAGGGCCAAGAGACCCAGTACTTC.

The V call is TRBV18, the J call TRBJ2-7; 9 nucleotides agree with TRBD1. Germline V lookup: CDR1 KGHSH, CDR2 LQKENI. The CDR3 runs to 14 residues. After removal of 5 bases from V and 5 bases from J, the junction contained 7 bases not matched to a gene. CDR3 in DNA: TGTGCCAGCTCAACAGGGACAGGGAACAACGAGCAGTACTTC. It is translated as CASSTGTGNNEQYF. The entire variable domain, with the rest obtained from reference TRBV18 and TRBJ2-7, is as follows: NAGVMQNPRHLVRRRGQEARLRCSPMKGHSHVYWYRQLPEEGLKFMVYLQKENIIDESGMPKERFSAEFPKEGPSILRIQQVVRGDSAAYFCASSTGTGNNEQYFGPGTRLTVT.

In its sample, this clonotype was seen many times. The rearrangement links TRBV12-3 or TRBV12-4 to TRBJ1-6, with 7 nucleotides matching TRBD1. Trimming removed 6 bases from V and 9 bases from J; junction bases left unmatched: 11. This CDR3 is 15 amino acids long. The CDR3 reads CASRRRDSESSPLHF. The CDR3 DNA reads as TGTGCCAGCAGGCGCCGGGACAGTGAAAGTTCACCCCTCCACTTT.

The V call is TRBV6-6, the J call TRBJ2-5; 7 bases agree with TRBD1. The last part of the DNA fits TRBJ2-7 better; the J call may be wrong. The germline gives CDR1 MNHNY, CDR2 SVGAGI (reference sequence). CDR3 length equals 14 residues. As DNA, the CDR3 is TGTGCCAGCACTAATACAGGGGTTGGCTACGAGCAGTACTTC. The encoded protein is CASTNTGVGYEQYF.